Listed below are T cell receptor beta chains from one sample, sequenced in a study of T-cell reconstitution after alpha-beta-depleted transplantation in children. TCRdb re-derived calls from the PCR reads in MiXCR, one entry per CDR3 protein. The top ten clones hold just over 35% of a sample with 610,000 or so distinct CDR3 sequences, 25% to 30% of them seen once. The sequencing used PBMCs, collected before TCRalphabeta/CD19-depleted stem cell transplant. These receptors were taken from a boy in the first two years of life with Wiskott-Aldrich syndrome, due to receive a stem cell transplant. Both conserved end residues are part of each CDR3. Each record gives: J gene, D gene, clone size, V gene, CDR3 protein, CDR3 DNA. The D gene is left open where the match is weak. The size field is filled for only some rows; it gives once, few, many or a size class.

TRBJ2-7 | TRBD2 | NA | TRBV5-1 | CASSFGRERSYEQYF | TGCGCCAGCAGCTTCGGGCGGGAGCGCTCCTACGAGCAGTACTTC
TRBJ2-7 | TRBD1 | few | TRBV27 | CASSLGQGAFDEQYF | TGTGCCAGCAGTTTGGGACAGGGGGCGTTTGACGAGCAGTACTTC
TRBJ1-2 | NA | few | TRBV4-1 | CASSGDNGYTF | TGCGCCAGCAGCGGGGATAATGGCTACACCTTC
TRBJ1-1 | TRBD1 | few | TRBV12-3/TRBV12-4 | CASSPGTGAVLNTEAFF | TGTGCCAGCAGTCCTGGGACAGGGGCCGTTCTGAACACTGAAGCTTTCTTT
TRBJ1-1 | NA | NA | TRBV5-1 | CASSLHRKGEAFF | TGCGCCAGCAGCCTACACCGCAAAGGTGAAGCTTTCTTT
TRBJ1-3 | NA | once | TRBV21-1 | CASSQSAGNTVYF | TGTGCCAGCAGTCAGAGCGCTGGAAACACCGTATATTTT
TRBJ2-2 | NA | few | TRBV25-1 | CASSDSGVKTGELFF | TGTGCCAGCAGTGATTCCGGGGTAAAGACCGGGGAGCTGTTTTTT
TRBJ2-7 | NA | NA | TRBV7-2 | CASSLNDYEQYF | TGTGCCAGCAGCCTAAACGACTACGAGCAGTACTTC
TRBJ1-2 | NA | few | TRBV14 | CASSPTGVSANYGYTF | TGTGCCAGCAGCCCGACGGGAGTATCTGCTAACTATGGCTACACCTTC
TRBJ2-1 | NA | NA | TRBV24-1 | CATSSRDSSYNEQFF | TGTGCCACCAGTTCGCGGGACTCCTCCTACAATGAGCAGTTCTTC
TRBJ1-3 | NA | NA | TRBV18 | CASSPSRPSGNTIYF | TGTGCCAGCTCACCAAGCCGTCCCTCTGGAAACACCATATATTTT
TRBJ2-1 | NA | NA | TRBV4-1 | CASSQLASYNEQFF | TGCGCCAGCAGCCAGTTAGCGTCCTACAATGAGCAGTTCTTC
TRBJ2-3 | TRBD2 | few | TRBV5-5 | CASSSRLAGWLDTQYF | TGTGCCAGCAGCTCTCGACTAGCGGGATGGCTAGATACGCAGTATTTT
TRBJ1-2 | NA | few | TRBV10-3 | CAIRIGTDPDYGYTF | TGTGCCATCAGGATCGGGACCGATCCCGACTATGGCTACACCTTC
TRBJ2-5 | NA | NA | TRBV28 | CASLSQETQYF | TGTGCCAGCCTATCCCAAGAGACCCAGTACTTC
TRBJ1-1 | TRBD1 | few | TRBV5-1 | CASSLGQGPEAFF | TGCGCCAGCAGCCTAGGACAGGGCCCTGAAGCTTTCTTT
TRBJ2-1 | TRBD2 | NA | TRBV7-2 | CASSLALWLAGANEQFF | TGTGCCAGCAGCTTAGCGCTTTGGCTAGCGGGAGCCAATGAGCAGTTCTTC
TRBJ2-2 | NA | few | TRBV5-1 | CASSILSSSGELFF | TGCGCCAGCAGCATCCTTTCTAGTTCCGGGGAGCTGTTTTTT
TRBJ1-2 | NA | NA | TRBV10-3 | CAISEQKSRYGYTF | TGTGCCATCAGTGAACAGAAATCCCGCTATGGCTACACCTTC
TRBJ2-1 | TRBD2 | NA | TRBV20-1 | CSARVGLAGYNEQFF | TGCAGTGCTAGAGTCGGGCTAGCGGGATACAATGAGCAGTTCTTC
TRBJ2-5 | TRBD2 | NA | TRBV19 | CASSKGREAVETQYF | TGTGCCAGTTCCAAGGGGCGGGAGGCTGTGGAGACCCAGTACTTC
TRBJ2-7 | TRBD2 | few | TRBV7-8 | CASSYSGKTFYEQYF | TGTGCCAGCAGCTACAGCGGGAAGACATTCTACGAGCAGTACTTC
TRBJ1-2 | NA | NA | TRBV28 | CASTTAGRNYGYTF | TGTGCCAGCACTACCGCTGGGAGGAACTATGGCTACACCTTC
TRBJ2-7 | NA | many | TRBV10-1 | CASSGDGAYEQYF | TGCGCCAGCAGTGGGGACGGAGCCTACGAGCAGTACTTC
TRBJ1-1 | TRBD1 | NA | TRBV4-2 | CASSLNRQGGFVNTEAFF | TGTGCCAGCAGCCTCAATCGCCAGGGGGGGTTCGTGAACACTGAAGCTTTCTTT
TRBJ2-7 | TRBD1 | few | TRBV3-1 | CASSRSSGTGIGEQYF | TGTGCCAGCAGCAGATCCTCCGGGACAGGGATAGGAGAGCAGTACTTC
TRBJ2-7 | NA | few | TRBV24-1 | CATSDFYEQYF | TGTGCCACCAGTGATTTTTACGAGCAGTACTTC
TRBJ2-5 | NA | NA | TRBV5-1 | CASRPSPQETQYF | TGCGCCAGCCGACCGTCTCCCCAAGAGACCCAGTACTTC
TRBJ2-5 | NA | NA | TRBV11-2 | CASSLVVGSRRETQYF | TGTGCCAGCAGCTTAGTCGTGGGCAGCCGACGGGAGACCCAGTACTTC
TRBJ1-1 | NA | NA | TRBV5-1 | CASSFFSRAGTEAFF | TGCGCCAGCAGCTTTTTCTCCCGGGCGGGCACTGAAGCTTTCTTT
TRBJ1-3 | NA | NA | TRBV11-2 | CASSLGRINSGNTIYF | TGTGCCAGCAGCTTAGGACGGATTAACTCTGGAAACACCATATATTTT
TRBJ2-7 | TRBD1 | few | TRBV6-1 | CASRKPGQGLYEQYF | TGTGCCAGCAGAAAACCGGGACAGGGGCTGTACGAGCAGTACTTC
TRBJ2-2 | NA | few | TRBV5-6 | CASSSDRGELFF | TGTGCCAGCAGCTCAGACAGGGGGGAGCTGTTTTTT
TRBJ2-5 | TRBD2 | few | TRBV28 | CASSLRVWSSGNQETQYF | TGTGCCAGCAGTTTGCGGGTCTGGTCTAGCGGGAACCAAGAGACCCAGTACTTC
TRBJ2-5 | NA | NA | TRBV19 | CATRWGSETQYF | TGTGCCACCAGGTGGGGGTCAGAGACCCAGTACTTC
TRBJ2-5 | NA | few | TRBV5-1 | CASSLVVTETQYF | TGCGCCAGCAGCTTGGTAGTTACGGAGACCCAGTACTTC
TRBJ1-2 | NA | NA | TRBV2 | CASIAVRGSYGYTF | TGTGCCAGCATAGCAGTGAGAGGGAGCTATGGCTACACCTTC
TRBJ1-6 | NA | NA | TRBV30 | CAWSAGSSYNSPLHF | TGTGCCTGGAGCGCCGGCAGCTCCTATAATTCACCCCTCCACTTT
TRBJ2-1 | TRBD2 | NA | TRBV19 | CASRLAGVQYNEQFF | TGTGCCAGTCGACTAGCGGGAGTCCAGTACAATGAGCAGTTCTTC
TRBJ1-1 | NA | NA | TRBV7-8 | CASSLSPRTAEAFF | TGTGCCAGCAGCTTATCACCCAGGACCGCTGAAGCTTTCTTT
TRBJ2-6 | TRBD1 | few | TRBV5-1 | CASSSDRAGANVLTF | TGCGCCAGCAGTTCGGACAGGGCTGGGGCCAACGTCCTGACTTTC